One and the same sample provided the 28 T cell receptor beta chains below, sequenced in a study of blood T cell repertoires in COVID-19. Repertoires were generated with immunoSEQ multiplex PCR, while TCRdb's copy carries only in-frame clones and drops some. In the table there are about 120,000 clones, about nine tenths of which are singletons. The sample taken for sequencing was peripheral blood. The receptors shown here come from a woman in her seventies with acute or convalescent COVID-19.

This clone came up many times. The chain couples TRBV2 to TRBJ1-2; TRBD1 might be the D (6 bases). CDR3 length: 16 residues. Germline V gene sequence: CDR1 SNHLY, CDR2 FYNNEI. V gave up 10 bases and J gave up 8 bases, with 29 bases separating them. The CDR3: CAKRRQATELAGGYTF. CDR3 bases: TGTGCCAAAAGACGACAGGCTACTGAGTTGGCTGGGGGCTACACCTTC.

The chain is built from TRBV5-4 and TRBJ2-1; 13 bases are shared with TRBD2. The CDR3 length is 18 residues. Losses at the gene ends were 4 bases for V and 1 base for J; bases not matched to a gene: 8. Germline V gives CDR1 SGHNT, CDR2 YYREEE (reference sequence). The CDR3 nucleotides are TGTGCCAGCAGCAGGGGACTAGCGGGGCTGGGTTCCTACAATGAGCAGTTCTTC. Its translation: CASSRGLAGLGSYNEQFF.

The V gene is TRBV6-4, the J gene TRBJ2-2; tentative D call: TRBD2 (5 bases). Trimming removed 10 bases at V and 4 bases at J, with 10 bases between. Per germline, CDR1 MRHNA and CDR2 SNTAGT. The CDR3 loop spans 12 amino acids. DNA of the CDR3: TGTGCCACCAAGACTATCACCGGGGAGCTGTTTTTT. Protein: CATKTITGELFF.

This chain joins TRBV2 and TRBJ2-3; no reliable D call. Germline CDR1 SNHLY, CDR2 FYNNEI. V lost 4 bases and J 0 bases, leaving 11 bases between the germline ends. The CDR3 extends over 15 amino acids. In DNA form, the CDR3 reads TGTGCCAGCAGTGTTTCCGTTCCTAGCACAGATACGCAGTATTTT. This gives the protein CASSVSVPSTDTQYF.

This clone was seen a handful of times. V usage is TRBV4-1 and J usage is TRBJ1-2, with 9 positions matching TRBD1. Germline V lookup: CDR1 MGHRA, CDR2 YSYEKL. The CDR3 consists of 15 residues. The V gene end was trimmed by 1 base and the J gene end by 4 bases; junction bases not matched to a gene: 4. The CDR3 DNA sequence: TGCGCCAGCAGCCAAGTACCGGGACAGGGCTATGGCTACACCTTC. This sequence encodes CASSQVPGQGYGYTF.

A single count supports this clone. The CDR3 is CASSPLDRAREQYF. The CDR3 coding sequence is TGTGCCAGCAGTCCCTTGGACAGGGCGAGAGAGCAGTACTTC. The gene calls are TRBV6-5 and TRBJ2-7, with 8 positions matching TRBD1. The CDR3 loop spans 14 amino acids. V shed 5 bases, J shed 7 bases, and the junction held 10 bases outside the gene matches. The germline CDR1 and CDR2 sequences are MNHEY and SVGAGI.

The genes are TRBV19 and TRBJ2-7; a possible D gene is TRBD1 (5 bases). The germline V gene has CDR1 LNHDA and CDR2 SQIVND (reference sequence). The CDR3 length is 15 residues. V dropped 9 bases and J dropped 3 bases, with 21 bases sitting between them. CDR3 loop: CASAQGPQMVYEQYF. The CDR3 DNA reads TGTGCCAGCGCCCAGGGTCCCCAGATGGTCTACGAGCAGTACTTC.

The gene calls are TRBV11-2 and TRBJ1-5; possible D gene TRBD1, 5 bases. Germline V gene sequence: CDR1 SGHAT, CDR2 FQNNGV. The CDR3 runs to 15 residues. Trimming shortened V by 0 bases and J by 5 bases, and 11 bases separated the two germline ends. CDR3 bases: TGTGCCAGCAGCTTAGATCGTGGGGCCCATCAGCCCCAGCATTTT. This sequence encodes CASSLDRGAHQPQHF.

This clone has more than one count but fewer than ten. J is TRBJ1-2 and V is TRBV19; possible D gene TRBD1, 6 bases. Germline V gives CDR1 LNHDA, CDR2 SQIVND (reference sequence). V was pared by 3 bases and J by 4 bases, with 9 bases between. This CDR3 comprises 13 residues. CDR3 coding DNA: TGTGCCAGTAGTATCCAGGGGATCTATGGCTACACCTTC. Its protein product is CASSIQGIYGYTF.

V and J are TRBV5-5 and TRBJ1-6, with TRBD1 matching over 8 bases. Trimming took 4 bases from V and 13 from J; bases not matched to a gene: 13. This CDR3 is 15 amino acids long. CDR1 and CDR2 from the germline V gene are SGHKS and YYEKEE (reference sequence). The CDR3 loop reads CASSPHDRGSGPLHF. The DNA for the CDR3 is TGTGCCAGCAGCCCTCACGACAGGGGAAGTGGGCCCCTCCACTTT.

A single count supports this clone. The gene calls are TRBV4-1 and TRBJ2-7; 7 nucleotides line up with TRBD2. CDR3 length: 17 residues. Germline lookup yields CDR1 MGHRA and CDR2 YSYEKL. The V gene end was trimmed by 4 bases and the J gene end by 0 bases; junction bases not matched to a gene: 12. In nucleotides, the CDR3 is TGCGCCAGCAGCCGCACCATTATCGGGAGGAGCTCCTACGAGCAGTACTTC. It encodes CASSRTIIGRSSYEQYF.

The rearrangement joins TRBV3-1 (or the pseudogene TRBV3-2) to TRBJ1-4; D is ambiguous. This CDR3 spans 15 amino acids. CDR1 and CDR2 from the germline V gene are LGHDT and YNNKEL (reference sequence). The ends were cut back, 3 bases at V and 4 bases at J, with 12 bases in the middle. The CDR3 DNA follows: TGTGCCAGCAGCCAGACGGGAGGCCTTAATGAAAAACTGTTTTTT. Translation gives CASSQTGGLNEKLFF.

V gene TRBV24-1 combines with J gene TRBJ1-4, with D perhaps TRBD1 (6 bases). V was clipped by 3 bases and J by 0 bases, with 7 bases between them. CDR1 is KGHDR, CDR2 SFDVKD, per germline. The CDR3 has 15 residues. As DNA, the CDR3 is TGTGCCACCAGTGATGGACAGTCAACTAATGAAAAACTGTTTTTT. Translation: CATSDGQSTNEKLFF.

V and J are TRBV29-1 and TRBJ2-2; possibly TRBD2 for D (6 bases). Trimming shortened V by 4 bases and J by 5 bases, and 8 bases separated the two germline ends. Germline V gene sequence: CDR1 SQVTM, CDR2 ANQGSEA. The CDR3 contains 12 residues. The chain's CDR3 is CSVGGTTGELFF. The DNA for the CDR3 is TGCAGCGTTGGCGGGACTACCGGGGAGCTGTTTTTT.

The gene calls are TRBV5-1 and TRBJ2-5; TRBD1 aligns across 10 bases. This CDR3 has 15 amino acids. Unmatched junction bases numbered 8, after V lost 5 bases and J lost 4 bases. Germline CDR1 reads SGHRS; CDR2 reads YFSETQ. CDR3 bases: TGCGCCAGCAGGTACGACAGGGGGCGTGGAGAGACCCAGTACTTC. Translation gives CASRYDRGRGETQYF.

The gene calls are TRBV3-1 (or the pseudogene TRBV3-2) and TRBJ1-1, with D possibly being TRBD1 (5 bases). Germline-derived CDR1 and CDR2 are LGHDT and YNNKEL (reference sequence). The V and J ends lost 1 base and 11 bases respectively, with 8 bases between them. This CDR3 has 11 amino acids. DNA of the CDR3: TGTGCCAGCAGCCAAGTTGGGGCCGCTTTCTTT. Amino acids: CASSQVGAAFF.

The chain is built from TRBV7-8 and TRBJ2-1; D might be TRBD2 (5 bases). The V end was cut by 4 bases, the J end by 0 bases, with 16 bases between. CDR3 length equals 17 residues. CDR1 is SGHVS and CDR2 is FQNEAQ in the germline V gene. CDR3 sequence (DNA): TGTGCCAGCAGCTCTAGCTTCGGAGCCACCTCCTACAATGAGCAGTTCTTC. Its protein is CASSSSFGATSYNEQFF.

The gene calls are TRBV3-1 (or the pseudogene TRBV3-2) and TRBJ2-7; 8 nucleotides line up with TRBD1. CDR1 LGHDT and CDR2 YNNKEL come from the germline V gene (reference sequence). V gave up 3 bases and J gave up 2 bases; unmatched junction bases: 6. This CDR3 has 15 amino acids. This CDR3 is CASSQQGAKTYEQYF. For the CDR3, the DNA is TGTGCCAGCAGCCAGCAGGGGGCTAAAACCTACGAGCAGTACTTC.

The sample holds a few counts of this clone. The chain is built from TRBV2 and TRBJ1-2; D gene uncertain. The CDR3 runs 13 residues. Germline assignment: CDR1 SNHLY and CDR2 FYNNEI. V lost 0 bases and J lost 1, with 3 bases in between. Here the CDR3 reads CASSEALNYGYTF. In DNA form, the CDR3 reads TGTGCCAGCAGTGAAGCACTTAACTATGGCTACACCTTC.

The chain carries TRBV28 and TRBJ1-5, with no clear D. Germline V gene lookup returns CDR1 MDHEN and CDR2 SYDVKM. Trimming cost V 6 bases and J 6 bases, with 9 bases left between them. The CDR3 length is 12 residues. The CDR3 DNA reads TGTGCCAGCAGCCCGGGGTTTCAGCCCCAGCATTTT. Encoded protein: CASSPGFQPQHF.

The chain carries TRBV6-6 and TRBJ2-7; a possible D gene is TRBD2 (7 bases). CDR3 length: 12 amino acids. The V gene's germline CDR1 is MNHNY and CDR2 SVGAGI (reference sequence). Trimming pared 11 bases from V and 5 bases from J, leaving 16 bases between. For the CDR3, the DNA is TGTGCCTCAGAGGGGGGGGGCCACGAGCAGTACTTC. Its protein is CASEGGGHEQYF.

In nucleotides, the CDR3 is TGTGCCAGCAGTTTCGGGGGGGCCAATCAGCCCCAGCATTTT. Residues: CASSFGGANQPQHF. This chain links TRBV28 with TRBJ1-5; a weak D match, TRBD1 (6 bases). Looked up from germline, CDR1 is MDHEN and CDR2 is SYDVKM. The CDR3 is made up of 14 amino acids. With 3 bases removed from V and 3 bases from J, the gap between germline ends came to 9 bases.

The chain uses TRBV9 and TRBJ2-3; TRBD1 might be the D (6 bases). The germline CDR1 and CDR2 sequences are SGDLS and YYNGEE. This CDR3 spans 17 amino acids. V lost 3 bases, J lost 2 bases, and 19 bases lay in between. Written as DNA, the CDR3 is TGTGCCAGCAGCGAGCTTACAGGGTCGGTAACCACAGATACGCAGTATTTT. It yields the protein CASSELTGSVTTDTQYF.

The chain is built from TRBV5-1 and TRBJ1-1, with D perhaps matching TRBD1 (5 bases). CDR3 size: 14 residues. Germline V gene sequence: CDR1 SGHRS, CDR2 YFSETQ. V gave up 0 bases and J gave up 3 bases, with 9 bases separating them. The CDR3 nucleotides are TGCGCCAGCAGCTTGGCAGGGCCGCACACTGAAGCTTTCTTT. Protein: CASSLAGPHTEAFF.

This chain links TRBV15 with TRBJ2-1; TRBD2 matches 9 bases. Germline lookup yields CDR1 LNHNV and CDR2 YYDKDF (reference sequence). The CDR3 spans 16 residues. Germline trimming cut 1 base from V and 5 bases from J; bases unmatched to any gene: 6. The DNA for the CDR3 is TGTGCCACCAGCAGAGCGGGCGGGGGGGCCAACAATGAGCAGTTCTTC. Amino acids: CATSRAGGGANNEQFF.

This clone showed up just once. The chain joins TRBV3-1 (or the pseudogene TRBV3-2) to TRBJ1-1; 8 nucleotides agree with TRBD1. V shed 2 bases and J 1 base; nucleotides not matched to a gene: 6. The germline V gene has CDR1 LGHDT and CDR2 YNNKEL (reference sequence). CDR3 length: 16 residues. The CDR3 sequence: CASSQYSGGGNTEAFF. The DNA for the CDR3 is TGTGCCAGCAGCCAATATTCAGGGGGCGGGAACACTGAAGCTTTCTTT.

Only one count was recorded for this clone. The rearrangement uses TRBV12-3 or TRBV12-4 and TRBJ1-1; no firm D call. The CDR3 is 11 residues long. V lost 10 bases to trimming and J lost 3 bases, with 9 bases between them. For the CDR3, the DNA is TGTGCCACCGCACGGGACACTGAAGCTTTCTTT. Translation: CATARDTEAFF.

The rearrangement uses TRBV30 and TRBJ1-1, with 11 positions matching TRBD1. J gave up 1 base and V 4 bases, and 14 bases lay outside the gene matches. The germline gives CDR1 GTSNPN, CDR2 SVGIG (reference sequence). The CDR3 runs 18 residues. DNA for the CDR3: TGTGCCTGGATCGGATTAGGGGGGACAGGGGGTGCGAACACTGAAGCTTTCTTT. This codes for CAWIGLGGTGGANTEAFF.